This passage covers 18 T cell receptor beta chains from one sample sequenced in a study of T cell repertoires in cytomegalovirus infection. Which antigens these TCRs recognize remains unknown. TCRdb recomputed calls from the reads with MiXCR, one row per CDR3 protein. The sample has about 830,000 distinct CDR3 sequences, approximately 32% seen once. The material was cultured CD8+ T cells from PBMCs, obtained from culture after CMV antigen stimulation. The receptors here all came from a human donor in good health (CMV status not recorded). Some clones in this sample may be carry-over from other donors' samples.

This clonotype was detected a few times. This rearrangement joins TRBV18 to TRBJ1-5, with D possibly matching TRBD1 (6 bases). There are 14 residues in the CDR3. Deletions cut 3 bases from V and 4 bases from J, with 10 bases between. Germline V gene lookup returns CDR1 KGHSH and CDR2 LQKENI. CDR3 bases: TGTGCCAGCTCACCGGACAGACTTAATCAGCCCCAGCATTTT. Its protein is CASSPDRLNQPQHF.

This clonotype was counted at least ten times. The V and J genes are TRBV6-1 and TRBJ2-1, with D unresolved. Trimming shortened V by 5 bases and J by 0 bases, and 14 bases separated the two germline ends. Germline V gives CDR1 MNHNS, CDR2 SASEGT. The CDR3 contains 16 residues. The CDR3 reads CASSNLGFSSYNEQFF. Here the CDR3 DNA reads TGTGCCAGCAGTAACCTGGGCTTCAGCTCCTACAATGAGCAGTTCTTC.

The V and J genes are TRBV5-4 and TRBJ1-2; 7 bases map to TRBD1. Per germline, CDR1 SGHNT and CDR2 YYREEE (reference sequence). The CDR3 covers 13 residues. J was trimmed by 8 bases and V by 2 bases; bases with no gene match: 6. The CDR3 spells CASSFKGAVGYTF. CDR3 in DNA: TGTGCCAGCAGCTTTAAGGGGGCCGTGGGCTACACCTTC.

J is TRBJ1-1 and V is TRBV5-1; 7 bases match TRBD1. The CDR3 contains 13 residues. CDR1 and CDR2 from the germline V gene are SGHRS and YFSETQ. V dropped 7 bases and J dropped 1; count of bases not matched to a gene: 4. CDR3: CASFRQGNTEAFF. The CDR3 DNA sequence: TGCGCCAGCTTCCGACAGGGGAACACTGAAGCTTTCTTT.

J is TRBJ1-2 and V is TRBV7-6; tentative D call: TRBD1 (5 bases). Germline loops: CDR1 SGHVS, CDR2 FNYEAQ. CDR3 length: 13 residues. Trimming removed 5 bases from V and 6 bases from J, with 13 bases in between. The CDR3: CASSAGGVDGYTF. CDR3 coding DNA: TGTGCCAGCAGCGCCGGGGGGGTGGATGGCTACACCTTC. The full variable domain, rest sourced from reference TRBV7-6 and TRBJ1-2, is GAGVSQSPRYKVTKRGQDVALRCDPISGHVSLYWYRQALGQGPEFLTYFNYEAQQDKSGLPNDRFSAERPEGSISTLTIQRTEQRDSAMYRCASSAGGVDGYTFGSGTRLTVV.

The chain couples TRBV7-6 to TRBJ1-2; D unclear. V lost 5 bases and J 6 bases, leaving 16 bases between the germline ends. Germline-derived CDR1 and CDR2 are SGHVS and FNYEAQ. The CDR3 sequence is 14 residues long. The CDR3, as DNA: TGTGCCAGCAGCCCCCTGATTGGGGAGGATGGCTACACCTTC. Translation gives CASSPLIGEDGYTF.

This clonotype turned up a few times. The genes are TRBV19 and TRBJ1-4; TRBD1 aligns across 8 bases. J was trimmed by 7 bases and V by 5 bases; bases with no gene match: 15. This CDR3 comprises 17 residues. Looked up from germline, CDR1 is LNHDA and CDR2 is SQIVND (reference sequence). CDR3 sequence reads: CASSSDRGSFQSEKLFF. The CDR3 DNA reads as TGTGCCAGTAGTTCCGACAGGGGAAGTTTCCAGAGTGAAAAACTGTTTTTT.

This clonotype turned up a few times. The chain couples TRBV12-3 or TRBV12-4 to TRBJ2-2; the D call may be TRBD1 or TRBD2 (5 bases each). The CDR3 covers 15 residues. Trimming pared 5 bases from V and 7 bases from J, leaving 17 bases between. CDR3 in DNA: TGTGCCAGCAGTCTTACCGGGACCCCACACGGGGAGCTGTTTTTT. Amino acids: CASSLTGTPHGELFF.

V and J are TRBV12-5 and TRBJ1-1, with D uncertain. CDR3 size: 15 residues. Trimming pared 0 bases from V and 2 bases from J, leaving 10 bases between. Germline V gene data show CDR1 as LGHNT and CDR2 as FRNRAP. The chain's CDR3 is CASGLVPGVNTEAFF. CDR3 DNA: TGTGCTAGTGGTTTGGTACCCGGGGTAAACACTGAAGCTTTCTTT. The full variable domain, with the rest looked up from reference TRBV12-5 and TRBJ1-1, is DARVTQTPRHKVTEMGQEVTMRCQPILGHNTVFWYRQTMMQGLELLAYFRNRAPLDDSGMPKDRFSAEMPDATLATLKIQPSEPRDSAVYFCASGLVPGVNTEAFFGQGTRLTVV.

This clonotype was recorded only once. This sequence joins TRBV2 and TRBJ2-1; TRBD2 matches 11 bases. V lost 8 bases and J lost 6; bases outside the gene matches: 9. This CDR3 has 15 residues. The germline V gene encodes CDR1 SNHLY and CDR2 FYNNEI. The CDR3 DNA sequence: TGTGCCAGCGAACTAGCGGGGGCTAAAGCCAATGAGCAGTTCTTC. It specifies CASELAGAKANEQFF.

This chain joins TRBV6-5 and TRBJ2-2; 7 nucleotides line up with TRBD1. The germline gives CDR1 MNHEY, CDR2 SVGAGI. J gave up 5 bases and V 4 bases, and 10 bases lay outside the gene matches. This CDR3 has 16 residues. The chain's CDR3 is CASSFPTGRKTGELFF. DNA of the CDR3: TGTGCCAGCAGTTTTCCGACAGGGCGTAAAACCGGGGAGCTGTTTTTT.

The rearrangement uses TRBV7-9 and TRBJ2-2, with 8 bases that match TRBD1. The CDR3 sequence is 17 residues long. Trimming cost V 5 bases and J 1 base; bases outside gene matches: 9. CDR1 and CDR2 (germline): SEHNR, FQNEAQ (reference sequence). The CDR3 DNA sequence: TGTGCCAGCAGCCCAAACATGGACAGGGAGAACACCGGGGAGCTGTTTTTT. Amino acid sequence: CASSPNMDRENTGELFF.

CDR3 sequence: CASSGTSNYGYTF. The CDR3 region has the DNA TGCGCCAGCAGCGGGACGTCTAACTATGGCTACACCTTC. J is TRBJ1-2 and V is TRBV5-1; possible D gene TRBD1, 5 bases. Germline V gives CDR1 SGHRS, CDR2 YFSETQ. With 4 bases removed from V and 0 bases from J, the gap between germline ends came to 7 bases. This CDR3 is 13 amino acids long.

This clonotype was detected many times. The junction departs from germline at one end; a sequencing error may be responsible. As DNA, the CDR3 is TGTGCTAGCAGCGACCGGACTAGCGGGGGCTCTGGGGCCAACGTCCTGACTTTC. This translates into CASSDRTSGGSGANVLTF. V usage is TRBV7-7 and J usage is TRBJ2-6; 13 bases agree with TRBD2. CDR1 is SSHAT and CDR2 is FNYEAQ in the germline V gene (reference sequence). CDR3 length: 18 amino acids. The variable domain in full, with the rest retrieved from reference TRBV7-7 and TRBJ2-6, is GAGVSQSPRYKVTKRGQDVTLRCDPISSHATLYWYQQALGQGPEFLTYFNYEAQPDKSGLPSDRFSAERPEGSISTLTIQRTEQRDSAMYRCASSDRTSGGSGANVLTFGAGSRLTVL.

The CDR3 sequence: CASSVYRGLGTQDTQYF. Here the CDR3 DNA reads TGTGCCAGCAGCGTATACAGGGGGCTCGGCACACAAGATACGCAGTATTTT. The chain employs TRBV9 and TRBJ2-3, with 9 bases that match TRBD1. The CDR3 has 17 amino acids. Germline CDR1 reads SGDLS; CDR2 reads YYNGEE. V gave up 1 base and J gave up 5 bases; unmatched junction bases: 11.

This clonotype showed up just a few times. The V gene is TRBV7-9, the J gene TRBJ2-1; D possibly matches TRBD1 or TRBD2 (5 bases each). Germline CDR1 SEHNR, CDR2 FQNEAQ (reference sequence). The V end lost 5 bases, the J end lost 6 bases, and 17 bases lay between the germline ends. The CDR3 has 15 residues. The CDR3 coding sequence is TGTGCCAGCAGCCCCCGGGGCGGCCCTCTCAATGAGCAGTTCTTC. Protein product: CASSPRGGPLNEQFF.

The chain has TRBV13 and TRBJ2-1; TRBD2 might be the D (5 bases). Germline-derived CDR1 and CDR2 are PRHDT and FYEKMQ (reference sequence). With 4 bases removed from V and 4 bases from J, the gap between germline ends came to 14 bases. The CDR3 extends over 15 amino acids. The CDR3 DNA is TGTGCCAGCAGCTCATGGACTGTGGGGTACAATGAGCAGTTCTTC. Translated: CASSSWTVGYNEQFF.

The chain has TRBV10-1 and TRBJ2-1; 12 nucleotides match TRBD2. This CDR3 is 16 amino acids long. CDR1 is WNHNN, CDR2 SYGVQD, per germline (reference sequence). V lost 4 bases to trimming and J lost 4 bases; unmatched junction nucleotides: 5. The chain's CDR3 is CASSGRLAGVYNEQFF. The CDR3 nucleotides read TGCGCCAGCAGTGGACGACTAGCGGGGGTTTACAATGAGCAGTTCTTC.